The clone carrying this TCR beta chain was detected a few times. Its antigen is unidentified. These data belong to a study of OX40 agonist ivuxolimab in advanced cancers. Study-wide background: The treatment was a fully human IgG2 OX40 agonist, ivuxolimab. Findings and caveats of the study: Expanded peripheral T-cell antigen specificity went undetermined. Fewer expanded clones were found on average in CD4+ than in CD8+ T cells.

Using immunoSEQ multiplex PCR, the repertoire was profiled, and TCRdb retains in-frame clones only, with some absent. The table lists about 20,000 clones, roughly 78% of them singletons, with 20% to 25% in the top ten. Germline CDR1 reads SGHVS; CDR2 reads FQNEAQ. CDR3 size: 18 residues. V lost 4 bases to trimming and J lost 4 bases; unmatched junction nucleotides: 7. Sequencing was performed on CD4+ or CD8+ T cells sorted from blood, taken in a trial of the OX40 agonist ivuxolimab. The chain recombines TRBV7-8 with TRBJ2-2; 15 bases fit TRBD2. The TCR sequence derives from an adult with an advanced solid tumor such as melanoma, head and neck, liver or kidney cancer. In nucleotides, the CDR3 is TGTGCCAGCAGCTCCTGGACTAGCGGGGGGGCTAGCACCGGGGAGCTGTTTTTT. Translation: CASSSWTSGGASTGELFF.